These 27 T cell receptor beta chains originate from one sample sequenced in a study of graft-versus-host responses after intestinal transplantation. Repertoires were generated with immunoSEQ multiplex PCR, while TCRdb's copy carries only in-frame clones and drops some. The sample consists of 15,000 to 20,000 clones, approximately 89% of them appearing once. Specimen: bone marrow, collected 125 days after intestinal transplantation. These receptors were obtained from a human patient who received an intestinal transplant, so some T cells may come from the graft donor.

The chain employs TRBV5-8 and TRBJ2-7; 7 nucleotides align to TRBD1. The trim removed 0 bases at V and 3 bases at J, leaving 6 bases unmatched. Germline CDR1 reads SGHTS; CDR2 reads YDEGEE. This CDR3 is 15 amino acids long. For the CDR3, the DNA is TGTGCCAGCAGCTTGGTCCCGGACAGGTTCTACGAGCAGTACTTC. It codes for CASSLVPDRFYEQYF. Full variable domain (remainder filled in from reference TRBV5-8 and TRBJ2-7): EAGVTQSPTHLIKTRGQQATLRCSPISGHTSVYWYQQALGLGLQFLLWYDEGEERNRGNFPPRFSGRQFPNYSSELNVNALELEDSALYLCASSLVPDRFYEQYFGPGTRLTVT.

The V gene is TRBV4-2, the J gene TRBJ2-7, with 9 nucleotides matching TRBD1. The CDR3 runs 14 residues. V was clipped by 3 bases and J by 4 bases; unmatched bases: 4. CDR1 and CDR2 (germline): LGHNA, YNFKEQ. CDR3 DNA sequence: TGTGCCAGCAGCCAGGGACAGGGTTCATACGAGCAGTACTTC. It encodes CASSQGQGSYEQYF.

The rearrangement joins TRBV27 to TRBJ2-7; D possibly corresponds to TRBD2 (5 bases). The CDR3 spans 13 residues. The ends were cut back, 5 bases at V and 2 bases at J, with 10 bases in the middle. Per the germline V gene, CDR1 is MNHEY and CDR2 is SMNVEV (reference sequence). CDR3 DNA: TGTGCCAGCAGTCTAGCTGTTGCCTACGAGCAGTACTTC. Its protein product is CASSLAVAYEQYF.

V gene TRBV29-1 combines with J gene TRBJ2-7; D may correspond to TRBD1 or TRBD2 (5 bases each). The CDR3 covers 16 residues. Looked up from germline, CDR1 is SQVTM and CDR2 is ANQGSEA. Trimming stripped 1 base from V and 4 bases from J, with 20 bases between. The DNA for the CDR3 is TGCAGCGTTGAAGCTCGAAAGAGGGGACCAGGATACGAGCAGTACTTC. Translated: CSVEARKRGPGYEQYF.

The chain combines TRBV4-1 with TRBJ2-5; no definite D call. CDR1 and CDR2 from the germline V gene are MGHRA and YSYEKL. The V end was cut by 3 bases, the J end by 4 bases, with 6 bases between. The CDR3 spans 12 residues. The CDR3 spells CASSHDRETQYF. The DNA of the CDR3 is TGCGCCAGCAGCCACGACCGAGAGACCCAGTACTTC.

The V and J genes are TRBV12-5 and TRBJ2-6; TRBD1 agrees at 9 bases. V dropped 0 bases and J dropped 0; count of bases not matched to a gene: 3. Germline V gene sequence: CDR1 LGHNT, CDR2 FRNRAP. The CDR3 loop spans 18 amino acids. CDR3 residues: CASGLVPTGGSGANVLTF. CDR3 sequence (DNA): TGTGCTAGTGGTTTGGTACCGACAGGGGGCTCTGGGGCCAACGTCCTGACTTTC.

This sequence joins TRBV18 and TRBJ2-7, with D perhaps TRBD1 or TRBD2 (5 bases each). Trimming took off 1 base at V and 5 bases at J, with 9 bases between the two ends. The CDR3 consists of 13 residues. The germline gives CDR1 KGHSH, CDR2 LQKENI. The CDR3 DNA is TGTGCCAGCTCACCACTCAGGGACCACGAGCAGTACTTC. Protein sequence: CASSPLRDHEQYF.

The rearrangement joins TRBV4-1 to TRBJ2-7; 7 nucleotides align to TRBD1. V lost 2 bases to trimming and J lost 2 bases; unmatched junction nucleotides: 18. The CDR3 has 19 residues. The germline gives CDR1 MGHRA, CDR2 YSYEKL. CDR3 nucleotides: TGCGCCAGCAGCCAAAGATCCCCGCTTATAGGGGGCCTCACCTACGAGCAGTACTTC. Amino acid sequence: CASSQRSPLIGGLTYEQYF.

CDR3: CASGVGLAVYEQYF. The CDR3 region has the DNA TGCGCCAGCGGAGTTGGACTAGCGGTCTACGAGCAGTACTTC. The chain joins TRBV5-1 to TRBJ2-7; 10 nucleotides align to TRBD2. The junction had 7 bases not matched to a gene; V was cut back by 7 bases and J by 3 bases. In germline, CDR1 is SGHRS, CDR2 YFSETQ. CDR3 length: 14 amino acids.

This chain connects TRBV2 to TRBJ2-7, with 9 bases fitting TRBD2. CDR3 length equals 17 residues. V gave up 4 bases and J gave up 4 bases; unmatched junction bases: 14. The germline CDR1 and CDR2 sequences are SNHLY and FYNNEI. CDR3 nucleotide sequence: TGTGCCAGCAGTGCCGGGGGGTCTAGCGGGACTAGTTACGAGCAGTACTTC. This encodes CASSAGGSSGTSYEQYF. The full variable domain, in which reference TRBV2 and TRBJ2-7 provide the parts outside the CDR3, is EPEVTQTPSHQVTQMGQEVILRCVPISNHLYFYWYRQILGQKVEFLVSFYNNEISEKSEIFDDQFSVERPDGSNFTLKIRSTKLEDSAMYFCASSAGGSSGTSYEQYFGPGTRLTVT.

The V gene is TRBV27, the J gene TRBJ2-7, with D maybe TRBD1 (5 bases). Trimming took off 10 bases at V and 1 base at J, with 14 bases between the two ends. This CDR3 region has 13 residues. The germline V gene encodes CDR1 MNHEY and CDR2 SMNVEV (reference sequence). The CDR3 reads CAKLGQLSYEQYF. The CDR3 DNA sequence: TGTGCCAAACTGGGGCAGCTATCCTACGAGCAGTACTTC.

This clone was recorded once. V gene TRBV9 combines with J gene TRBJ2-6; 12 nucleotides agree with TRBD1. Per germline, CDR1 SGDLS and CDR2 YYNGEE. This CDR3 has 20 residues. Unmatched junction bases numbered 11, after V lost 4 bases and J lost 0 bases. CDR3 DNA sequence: TGTGCCAGCAGCTCCCAGGGGGGGACAGGGGGCGGCTCTGGGGCCAACGTCCTGACTTTC. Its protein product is CASSSQGGTGGGSGANVLTF.

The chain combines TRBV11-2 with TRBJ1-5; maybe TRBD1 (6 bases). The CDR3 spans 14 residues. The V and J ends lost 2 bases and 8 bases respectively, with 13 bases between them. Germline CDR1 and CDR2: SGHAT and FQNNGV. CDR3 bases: TGTGCCAGCAGCTTACTCAGCAGGGGCGAGCCCCAGCATTTT. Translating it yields CASSLLSRGEPQHF.

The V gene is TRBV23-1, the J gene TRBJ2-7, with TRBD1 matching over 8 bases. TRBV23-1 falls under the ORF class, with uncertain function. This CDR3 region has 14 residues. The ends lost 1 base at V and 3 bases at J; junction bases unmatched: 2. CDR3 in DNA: TGCGCCAGCAGTCAATGGACAGGGTACTACGAGCAGTACTTC. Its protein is CASSQWTGYYEQYF.

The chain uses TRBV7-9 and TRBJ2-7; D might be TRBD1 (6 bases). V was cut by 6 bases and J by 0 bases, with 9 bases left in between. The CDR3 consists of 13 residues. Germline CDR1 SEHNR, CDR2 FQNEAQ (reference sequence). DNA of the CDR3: TGTGCCAGCAGGCAGGGGAGCTCCTACGAGCAGTACTTC. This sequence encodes CASRQGSSYEQYF. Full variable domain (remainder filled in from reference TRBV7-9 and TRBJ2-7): DTGVSQNPRHKITKRGQNVTFRCDPISEHNRLYWYRQTLGQGPEFLTYFQNEAQLEKSRLLSDRFSAERPKGSFSTLEIQRTEQGDSAMYLCASRQGSSYEQYFGPGTRLTVT.

This CDR3 reads CASSQDIGSGREAFF. The CDR3 bases are TGCGCCAGCAGCCAAGATATAGGAAGCGGCCGTGAAGCTTTCTTT. The chain carries TRBV4-3 and TRBJ1-1; D is ambiguous. CDR1 is LGHNA and CDR2 is YSLEER in the germline V gene. The V end lost 0 bases, the J end lost 7 bases, and 15 bases lay between the germline ends. The CDR3 runs to 15 residues.

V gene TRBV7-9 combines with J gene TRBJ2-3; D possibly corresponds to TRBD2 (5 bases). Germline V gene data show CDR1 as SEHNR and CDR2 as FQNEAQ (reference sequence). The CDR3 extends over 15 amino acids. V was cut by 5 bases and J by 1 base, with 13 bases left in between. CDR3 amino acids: CASSPSSLRTDTQYF. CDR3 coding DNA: TGTGCCAGCAGCCCCTCTAGCCTACGCACAGATACGCAGTATTTT.

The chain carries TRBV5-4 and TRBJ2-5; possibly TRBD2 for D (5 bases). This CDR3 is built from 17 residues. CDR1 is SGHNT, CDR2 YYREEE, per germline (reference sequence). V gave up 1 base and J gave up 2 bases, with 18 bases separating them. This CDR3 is CASSLKSGLTPQETQYF. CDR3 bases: TGTGCCAGCAGCTTGAAGTCAGGACTCACCCCTCAAGAGACCCAGTACTTC.

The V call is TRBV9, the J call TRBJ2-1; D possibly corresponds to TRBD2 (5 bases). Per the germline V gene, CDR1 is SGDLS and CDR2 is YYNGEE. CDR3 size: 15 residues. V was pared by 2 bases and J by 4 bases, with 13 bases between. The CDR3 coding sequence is TGTGCCAGCAGCGTCGGACTGGTCCAATACAATGAGCAGTTCTTC. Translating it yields CASSVGLVQYNEQFF.

CDR3 protein: CAFHGDRSEQFF. The CDR3 nucleotides are TGTGCCTTCCACGGGGACAGGAGCGAGCAGTTCTTC. The rearrangement joins TRBV30 to TRBJ2-1; 8 bases map to TRBD1. This CDR3 contains 12 residues. V gave up 7 bases and J gave up 10 bases; unmatched junction bases: 9. Germline CDR1 reads GTSNPN; CDR2 reads SVGIG (reference sequence).

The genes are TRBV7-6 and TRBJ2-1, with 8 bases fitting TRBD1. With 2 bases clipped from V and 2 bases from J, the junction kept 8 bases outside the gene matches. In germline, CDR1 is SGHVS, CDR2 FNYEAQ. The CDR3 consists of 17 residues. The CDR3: CASSLSDRAVTYNEQFF. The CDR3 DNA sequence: TGTGCCAGCAGCTTATCGGACAGGGCAGTCACCTACAATGAGCAGTTCTTC.

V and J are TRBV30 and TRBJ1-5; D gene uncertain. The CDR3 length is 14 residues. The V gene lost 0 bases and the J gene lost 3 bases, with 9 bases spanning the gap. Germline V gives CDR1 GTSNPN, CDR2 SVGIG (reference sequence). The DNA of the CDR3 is TGTGCCTGGAGTGTATGGCAGCTCAATCAGCCCCAGCATTTT. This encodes CAWSVWQLNQPQHF.

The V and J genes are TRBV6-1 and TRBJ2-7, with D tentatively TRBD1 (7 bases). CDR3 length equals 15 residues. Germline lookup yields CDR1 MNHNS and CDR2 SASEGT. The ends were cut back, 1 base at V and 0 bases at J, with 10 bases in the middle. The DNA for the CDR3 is TGTGCCAGCAGTGAAGGACAGGGAGGCTCCTACGAGCAGTACTTC. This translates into CASSEGQGGSYEQYF.

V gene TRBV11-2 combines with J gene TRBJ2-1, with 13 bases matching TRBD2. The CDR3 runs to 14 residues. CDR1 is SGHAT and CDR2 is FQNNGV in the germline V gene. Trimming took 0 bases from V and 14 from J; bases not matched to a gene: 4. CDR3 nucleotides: TGTGCCAGCAGCTTAGATCGACTAGCGGGGGGAAAGTTCTTC. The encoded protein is CASSLDRLAGGKFF.

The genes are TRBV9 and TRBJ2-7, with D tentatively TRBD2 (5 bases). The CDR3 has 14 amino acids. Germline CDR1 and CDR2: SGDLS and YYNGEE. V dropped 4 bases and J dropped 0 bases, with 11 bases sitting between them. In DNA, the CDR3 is TGTGCCAGCAGCCCTAGCCGAAGCTCCTACGAGCAGTACTTC. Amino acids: CASSPSRSSYEQYF. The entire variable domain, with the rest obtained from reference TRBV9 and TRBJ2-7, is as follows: DSGVTQTPKHLITATGQRVTLRCSPRSGDLSVYWYQQSLDQGLQFLIQYYNGEERAKGNILERFSAQQFPDLHSELNLSSLELGDSALYFCASSPSRSSYEQYFGPGTRLTVT.

The CDR3 protein is CASSLGGNSPLHF. CDR3 DNA: TGTGCCAGCAGCTTGGGGGGAAATTCACCCCTCCACTTT. The chain has TRBV5-8 and TRBJ1-6; no reliable D call. CDR1 SGHTS and CDR2 YDEGEE come from the germline V gene. V was shortened by 0 bases and J by 7 bases, with 5 bases between the two germline ends. The CDR3 is 13 amino acids.

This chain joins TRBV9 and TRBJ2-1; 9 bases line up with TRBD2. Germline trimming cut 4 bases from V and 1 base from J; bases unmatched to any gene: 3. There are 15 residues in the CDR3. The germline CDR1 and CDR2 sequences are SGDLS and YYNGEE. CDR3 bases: TGTGCCAGCAGCATGGCGGGAGGGTCCTACAATGAGCAGTTCTTC. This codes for CASSMAGGSYNEQFF.